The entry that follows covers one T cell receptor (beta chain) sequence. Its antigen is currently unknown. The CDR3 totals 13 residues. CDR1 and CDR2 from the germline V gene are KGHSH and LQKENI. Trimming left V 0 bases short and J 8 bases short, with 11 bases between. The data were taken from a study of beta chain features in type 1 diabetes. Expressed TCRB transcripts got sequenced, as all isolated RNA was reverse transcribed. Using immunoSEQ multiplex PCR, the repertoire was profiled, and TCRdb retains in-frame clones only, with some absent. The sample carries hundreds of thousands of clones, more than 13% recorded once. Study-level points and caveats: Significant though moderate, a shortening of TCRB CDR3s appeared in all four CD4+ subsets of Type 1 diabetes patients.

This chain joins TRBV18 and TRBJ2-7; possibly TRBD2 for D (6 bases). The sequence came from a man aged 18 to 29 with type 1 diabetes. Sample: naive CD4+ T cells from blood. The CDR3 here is CASSPPTREKQYF. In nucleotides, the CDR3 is TGTGCCAGCTCACCACCTACCCGGGAGAAGCAGTACTTC.